The 22 T cell receptor beta chains presented below share a single source sample, sequenced in a study of blood T cell repertoires in COVID-19. Data came from immunoSEQ multiplex PCR; TCRdb stores just in-frame clones and leaves some out. The table shows 25,000 to 35,000 clones, with 89% occurring only once. The sequenced sample was peripheral blood. The receptors originated from a man older than 75 with acute or convalescent COVID-19.

This chain links TRBV9 with TRBJ2-7, with TRBD2 matching over 7 bases. Germline loops: CDR1 SGDLS, CDR2 YYNGEE. CDR3 length: 16 amino acids. Trimming took 3 bases from V and 3 from J; bases not matched to a gene: 12. The DNA for the CDR3 is TGTGCCAGCAGCGAGGGAGCCCGCGGGACTAACTACGAGCAGTACTTC. It is translated as CASSEGARGTNYEQYF. The full variable domain, its missing parts supplied by reference TRBV9 and TRBJ2-7, is DSGVTQTPKHLITATGQRVTLRCSPRSGDLSVYWYQQSLDQGLQFLIQYYNGEERAKGNILERFSAQQFPDLHSELNLSSLELGDSALYFCASSEGARGTNYEQYFGPGTRLTVT.

The sample holds one count of this clone. The chain is built from TRBV4-2 and TRBJ2-2, with 10 positions matching TRBD2. The J segment lost 4 bases and the V segment lost 2 bases, leaving 7 bases of the junction unmatched. CDR1 is LGHNA, CDR2 YNFKEQ, per germline. The CDR3 runs to 17 residues. CDR3 coding DNA: TGTGCCAGCAGCCAACAAACTAGCGGGAAGGTCACCGGGGAGCTGTTTTTT. Amino acids: CASSQQTSGKVTGELFF.

The J gene is TRBJ2-7, the V gene TRBV2; 8 positions match TRBD2. Germline CDR1 and CDR2: SNHLY and FYNNEI. This CDR3 spans 14 amino acids. V was clipped by 7 bases and J by 0 bases; unmatched bases: 5. CDR3 in DNA: TGTGCCAGCAAGTCTAGCGGGTCCTCCTACGAGCAGTACTTC. Its translation: CASKSSGSSYEQYF.

The chain has TRBV30 and TRBJ1-5; D is unresolved. Looked up from germline, CDR1 is GTSNPN and CDR2 is SVGIG (reference sequence). V lost 2 bases to trimming and J lost 0 bases, with 5 bases between them. The CDR3 runs to 13 residues. CDR3 sequence (DNA): TGTGCCTGGAGTCCCGGTAGCAATCAGCCCCAGCATTTT. Translated, it gives CAWSPGSNQPQHF.

The genes are TRBV10-3 and TRBJ1-1, with TRBD1 as a possible D gene (5 bases). This CDR3 spans 13 amino acids. Germline values: CDR1 ENHRY, CDR2 SYGVKD. Trimming shortened V by 7 bases and J by 5 bases, and 14 bases separated the two germline ends. The CDR3 region is CAIKGSQGTEAFF. As DNA, the CDR3 is TGTGCCATCAAGGGAAGCCAGGGAACTGAAGCTTTCTTT.

The chain links TRBV24-1 to TRBJ1-4; no reliable D call. The V and J ends lost 9 bases and 0 bases respectively, with 16 bases between them. Germline V gene lookup returns CDR1 KGHDR and CDR2 SFDVKD. This CDR3 contains 16 residues. The CDR3 protein is CATPGRNSATNEKLFF. The CDR3 nucleotides are TGTGCCACCCCCGGGAGGAACTCTGCAACTAATGAAAAACTGTTTTTT.

The rearrangement joins TRBV10-3 to TRBJ2-5; 8 bases agree with TRBD1. Germline V gene lookup returns CDR1 ENHRY and CDR2 SYGVKD. CDR3 length: 16 amino acids. Trimming at V came to 0 bases and at J to 5 bases, leaving 8 bases not matched to a gene. CDR3 in DNA: TGTGCCATCAGTGAGTCGTCGAAGGACAGGGATGAGACCCAGTACTTC. It yields the protein CAISESSKDRDETQYF.

V gene TRBV5-6 combines with J gene TRBJ2-7; TRBD1 might be the D (5 bases). The CDR3 is made up of 13 amino acids. Germline lookup yields CDR1 SGHDT and CDR2 YYEEEE. With 0 bases removed from V and 9 bases from J, the gap between germline ends came to 13 bases. The CDR3 DNA sequence: TGTGCCAGCAGCTTGGGGGGCGGAACCGCGCAGTACTTC. It translates to CASSLGGGTAQYF.

The chain uses TRBV3-1 (or the pseudogene TRBV3-2) and TRBJ2-1; TRBD2 agrees at 10 bases. Germline values: CDR1 LGHDT, CDR2 YNNKEL (reference sequence). There are 17 residues in the CDR3. Germline trimming cut 0 bases from V and 5 bases from J; bases unmatched to any gene: 7. CDR3 region: CASSQDWLAGVDNEQFF. The DNA of the CDR3 is TGTGCCAGCAGCCAAGATTGGCTAGCGGGAGTGGACAATGAGCAGTTCTTC.

The V call is TRBV19, the J call TRBJ1-5; the D gene is possibly TRBD1 (6 bases). Germline V gene data show CDR1 as LNHDA and CDR2 as SQIVND (reference sequence). This CDR3 contains 15 residues. Trimming pared 3 bases from V and 6 bases from J, leaving 15 bases between. Here the CDR3 DNA reads TGTGCCAGTAGTATGGGGGGCGCGGGAGGTCAGCCCCAGCATTTT. This sequence encodes CASSMGGAGGQPQHF.

The chain employs TRBV30 and TRBJ1-1, with D possibly being TRBD1 (5 bases). Trimming took 2 bases from V and 0 from J, leaving 19 bases between them. In germline, CDR1 is GTSNPN, CDR2 SVGIG (reference sequence). The CDR3 loop spans 17 amino acids. The CDR3 reads CAWSSLPRGPVNTEAFF. In DNA, the CDR3 is TGTGCCTGGAGTAGCCTTCCAAGGGGCCCAGTGAACACTGAAGCTTTCTTT.

This clone has just one count. The chain joins TRBV4-1 to TRBJ2-3; 8 bases are a match to TRBD1. The V gene's germline CDR1 is MGHRA and CDR2 YSYEKL. The junction had 9 bases not matched to a gene; V was cut back by 5 bases and J by 2 bases. There are 16 residues in the CDR3. The CDR3 coding sequence is TGCGCCAGCAGCATGACCGGGACAGGAGACACAGATACGCAGTATTTT. Translating it yields CASSMTGTGDTDTQYF.

The chain joins TRBV9 to TRBJ1-1; 12 bases agree with TRBD1. The CDR3 spans 17 residues. The V gene's germline CDR1 is SGDLS and CDR2 YYNGEE. Trimming cost V 3 bases and J 5 bases; bases outside gene matches: 11. As DNA, the CDR3 is TGTGCCAGCAGCGGAGTCCCGGGACAGGGGGCTTGGACTGAAGCTTTCTTT. Its protein product is CASSGVPGQGAWTEAFF. The variable domain in full, completed from reference TRBV9 and TRBJ1-1, reads DSGVTQTPKHLITATGQRVTLRCSPRSGDLSVYWYQQSLDQGLQFLIQYYNGEERAKGNILERFSAQQFPDLHSELNLSSLELGDSALYFCASSGVPGQGAWTEAFFGQGTRLTVV.

CDR3 sequence: CASSARDNYEQYF. The CDR3 nucleotides are TGTGCCAGCAGCGCCCGGGACAACTACGAGCAGTACTTC. The J gene is TRBJ2-7, the V gene TRBV5-4; a weak D match, TRBD1 (6 bases). There are 13 residues in the CDR3. Germline V gives CDR1 SGHNT, CDR2 YYREEE (reference sequence). The germline V and J ends were trimmed by 4 bases and 3 bases, with 11 bases remaining between them.

On this clone: Within the sample, other DNA sequences also encode this same CDR3. This chain joins TRBV18 and TRBJ2-7, with 9 bases aligning to TRBD1. The ends lost 3 bases at V and 1 base at J; junction bases unmatched: 4. Germline V gives CDR1 KGHSH, CDR2 LQKENI. The CDR3 extends over 15 amino acids. Here the CDR3 DNA reads TGTGCCAGCTCACCTCCGGGACAGGGTTCCTACGAGCAGTACTTC. Amino acid sequence: CASSPPGQGSYEQYF.

The V call is TRBV28, the J call TRBJ1-4; D gene uncertain. Germline CDR1 is MDHEN and CDR2 is SYDVKM. V gave up 7 bases and J gave up 1 base, with 7 bases separating them. The CDR3 contains 13 residues. The CDR3 DNA reads TGTGCCAGCATGCGGGGAACTAATGAAAAACTGTTTTTT. Protein sequence: CASMRGTNEKLFF.

The rearrangement links TRBV12-2 to TRBJ1-1; the table calls TRBD1, which could not be checked here. TRBV12-2 is termed a pseudogene. The CDR3 contains 21 residues. DNA for the CDR3: TGTGCAAGTCGCTTATCCTCCGGGACAGGGCATCCTTCCCCCATGAACACTGAAGCTTTCTTT. Translated: CASRLSSGTGHPSPMNTEAFF.

The rearrangement joins TRBV5-4 to TRBJ2-1; unclear D gene. This CDR3 region has 15 residues. Germline assignment: CDR1 SGHNT and CDR2 YYREEE (reference sequence). Trimming removed 0 bases at V and 2 bases at J, with 9 bases between. The CDR3 reads CASSLDGGAYNEQFF. CDR3 in DNA: TGTGCCAGCAGCTTGGATGGCGGAGCCTACAATGAGCAGTTCTTC.

This chain uses TRBV11-3 with TRBJ1-1, with a tentative D call TRBD1 (6 bases). CDR1 is SGHNT, CDR2 YENEEA, per germline. The V end was cut by 4 bases, the J end by 6 bases, with 18 bases between. The CDR3 spans 15 residues. CDR3 protein: CASSSRGGETAEAFF. The CDR3 nucleotides read TGTGCCAGCAGCTCAAGGGGGGGGGAAACGGCTGAAGCTTTCTTT. Looking up the rest from reference TRBV11-3 and TRBJ1-1 gives the full variable domain: EAGVVQSPRYKIIEKKQPVAFWCNPISGHNTLYWYLQNLGQGPELLIRYENEEAVDDSQLPKDRFSAERLKGVDSTLKIQPAELGDSAVYLCASSSRGGETAEAFFGQGTRLTVV.

In this sample, this clone turned up a few times. J is TRBJ1-5 and V is TRBV27; TRBD1 matches 10 bases. CDR1 and CDR2 from the germline V gene are MNHEY and SMNVEV (reference sequence). With 6 bases clipped from V and 11 bases from J, the junction kept 10 bases outside the gene matches. The CDR3 covers 14 residues. CDR3 sequence: CASRGVTGGFAQHF. Here the CDR3 DNA reads TGTGCCAGCAGAGGGGTGACAGGGGGCTTTGCCCAGCATTTT.

This chain links TRBV3-1 (or the pseudogene TRBV3-2) with TRBJ2-1, with 9 bases aligning to TRBD2. Germline CDR1 LGHDT, CDR2 YNNKEL (reference sequence). Trimming at V came to 0 bases and at J to 4 bases, leaving 4 bases not matched to a gene. The CDR3 covers 16 residues. CDR3 bases: TGTGCCAGCAGCCAAGACGCTAGCGGGACTTACAATGAGCAGTTCTTC. Residues: CASSQDASGTYNEQFF.

The gene calls are TRBV19 and TRBJ1-2; 8 bases match TRBD1. There are 15 residues in the CDR3. Germline loops: CDR1 LNHDA, CDR2 SQIVND (reference sequence). Unmatched junction bases numbered 9, after V lost 3 bases and J lost 6 bases. CDR3 loop: CASSISLGQGHGYTF. The CDR3 nucleotides are TGTGCCAGTAGTATTTCCCTTGGACAGGGACATGGCTACACCTTC.